The clone carrying this TCR beta chain has only a few counts. Its antigen is not identified. TCRdb processed the 5' RACE reads anew with MiXCR; each CDR3 protein has one entry. Counted here are hundreds of thousands of distinct CDR3 sequences, 20% occurring once; the ten biggest clones make up 12%. The sample is drawn from a study of T-cell memory formation after mild COVID-19. Study at large: In these data, TCR clusters were largely donor specific. Broader study findings: Pre-infection memory already had some responding clones, implying cross-reactive memory joined. The study found balanced CD4/CD8 in clones contracting day 15 to 85 and a CD4+ lean in later expanders.

The receptor comes from an adult woman who had mild COVID-19 (a few samples of this study predate the infection). Cell type and time point are not known. Sequences were obtained from PBMCs or a T cell subset sorted from them (not recorded which).

The CDR3 DNA sequence: TGCAGCGCCCGACAGGGGGGGAATAATCAGCCCCAGCATTTT. It specifies CSARQGGNNQPQHF. The chain uses TRBV29-1 and TRBJ1-5; 9 bases fit TRBD1. This CDR3 contains 14 residues. Trimming took 7 bases from V and 4 from J; bases not matched to a gene: 8. Germline V gives CDR1 SQVTM, CDR2 ANQGSEA.